The 29 T cell receptor beta chains below all came from one sample that was sequenced in a study of cytotoxic CD8 clonotypes in ibrutinib-treated CLL. Assay: immunoSEQ multiplex PCR; the TCRdb copy retains only in-frame clones and omits some. The data hold roughly 250,000 clones, with 70% observed a single time. The material sequenced was PBMCs, taken after 24 months of ibrutinib treatment. These receptors were collected from a human donor with chronic lymphocytic leukemia.

This chain connects TRBV18 to TRBJ2-5, with a possible D match to TRBD2 (5 bases). CDR1 is KGHSH and CDR2 is LQKENI in the germline V gene. The CDR3 is made up of 14 amino acids. V was clipped by 3 bases and J by 5 bases, with 13 bases between them. CDR3 residues: CASSPGIVHETQYF. The CDR3 DNA reads TGTGCCAGCTCACCCGGGATAGTACACGAGACCCAGTACTTC.

The chain links TRBV19 to TRBJ1-5; the match to TRBD1 covers 8 bases. The V gene's germline CDR1 is LNHDA and CDR2 SQIVND (reference sequence). V lost 5 bases to trimming and J lost 1 base; unmatched junction nucleotides: 4. The CDR3 extends over 15 amino acids. CDR3 sequence (DNA): TGTGCCAGTAGTGCCCAGGGGGCCAGCAATCAGCCCCAGCATTTT. Translating gives CASSAQGASNQPQHF. The variable domain in full, completed from reference TRBV19 and TRBJ1-5, reads DGGITQSPKYLFRKEGQNVTLSCEQNLNHDAMYWYRQDPGQGLRLIYYSQIVNDFQKGDIAEGYSVSREKKESFPLTVTSAQKNPTAFYLCASSAQGASNQPQHFGDGTRLSIL.

This clone has more than one count but fewer than ten. This rearrangement joins TRBV7-2 to TRBJ2-1; D is possibly TRBD1 (6 bases). The CDR3 runs 12 residues. Per the germline V gene, CDR1 is SGHTA and CDR2 is FQGNSA. Trimming cost V 5 bases and J 15 bases, with 17 bases left between them. In DNA form, the CDR3 reads TGTGCCAGCAGCCCCGGGACACACGCTCGGTTCTTC. It translates to CASSPGTHARFF.

This clone turned up a few times. The gene calls are TRBV7-8 and TRBJ1-2; D gene ambiguous. This CDR3 contains 14 residues. Germline CDR1 and CDR2: SGHVS and FQNEAQ. V was clipped by 2 bases and J by 2 bases, with 9 bases between them. This chain's CDR3 is CASSLIGRNYGYTF. CDR3 sequence (DNA): TGTGCCAGCAGCTTAATTGGCAGGAACTATGGCTACACCTTC. Combining the CDR3 with reference TRBV7-8 and TRBJ1-2 gives the whole variable domain GAGVSQSPRYKVAKRGQDVALRCDPISGHVSLFWYQQALGQGPEFLTYFQNEAQLDKSGLPSDRFFAERPEGSVSTLKIQRTQQEDSAVYLCASSLIGRNYGYTFGSGTRLTVV.

This sequence joins TRBV11-2 and TRBJ2-5; 13 nucleotides agree with TRBD2. Trimming at V came to 1 base and at J to 4 bases, leaving 6 bases not matched to a gene. Germline CDR1 is SGHAT and CDR2 is FQNNGV. The CDR3 has 17 residues. The CDR3 DNA reads as TGTGCCAGCAGCTTAGTTTCCTGGACTAGCGGGAGAGAGACCCAGTACTTC. Protein product: CASSLVSWTSGRETQYF. Drawing the rest from reference TRBV11-2 and TRBJ2-5, the complete variable domain is EAGVAQSPRYKIIEKRQSVAFWCNPISGHATLYWYQQILGQGPKLLIQFQNNGVVDDSQLPKDRFSAERLKGVDSTLKIQPAKLEDSAVYLCASSLVSWTSGRETQYFGPGTRLLVL.

In its sample, this clone was seen a few times. This chain uses TRBV28 with TRBJ1-5; D gene unclear. Trimming pared 2 bases from V and 7 bases from J, leaving 6 bases between. Per the germline V gene, CDR1 is MDHEN and CDR2 is SYDVKM. This CDR3 is built from 12 residues. This CDR3 reads CASSLRTQPQHF. In DNA, the CDR3 is TGTGCCAGCAGTTTAAGGACCCAGCCCCAGCATTTT. Full variable domain (missing parts from reference TRBV28 and TRBJ1-5): DVKVTQSSRYLVKRTGEKVFLECVQDMDHENMFWYRQDPGLGLRLIYFSYDVKMKEKGDIPEGYSVSREKKERFSLILESASTNQTSMYLCASSLRTQPQHFGDGTRLSIL.

The V and J genes are TRBV2 and TRBJ1-4; D ambiguous. Trimming stripped 7 bases from V and 7 bases from J, with 13 bases between. The CDR3 runs 13 residues. Per germline, CDR1 SNHLY and CDR2 FYNNEI. The CDR3 DNA follows: TGTGCCAGCAAATTCCAGACCGGTGAAAAACTGTTTTTT. This translates into CASKFQTGEKLFF.

The chain joins TRBV28 to TRBJ2-2; 13 bases align to TRBD2. From germline, CDR1 is MDHEN and CDR2 SYDVKM. The CDR3 sequence is 16 residues long. The junction had 8 bases not matched to a gene; V was cut back by 6 bases and J by 7 bases. CDR3 sequence (DNA): TGTGCCAGCAGCCCCGGGACTAGCGGGGCGAACGGGGAGCTGTTTTTT. This sequence encodes CASSPGTSGANGELFF.

This clone has only one observation. The chain combines TRBV6-5 with TRBJ2-7, with 10 positions matching TRBD2. The germline CDR1 and CDR2 sequences are MNHEY and SVGAGI. The trim removed 0 bases at V and 3 bases at J, leaving 5 bases unmatched. The CDR3 totals 16 residues. In nucleotides, the CDR3 is TGTGCCAGCAGTTACTCGCAAACTAGCGGGATCTACGAGCAGTACTTC. Translated, it gives CASSYSQTSGIYEQYF.

This CDR3 is CASSFHGEETQYF. Here the CDR3 DNA reads TGCGCCAGCAGCTTTCATGGAGAAGAGACCCAGTACTTC. V is TRBV5-1 and J is TRBJ2-5; no reliable D call. Trimming stripped 2 bases from V and 3 bases from J, with 8 bases between. The germline gives CDR1 SGHRS, CDR2 YFSETQ. CDR3 length equals 13 residues.

The chain is built from TRBV6-5 and TRBJ2-1, with D tentatively TRBD2 (5 bases). This CDR3 is built from 15 residues. The germline V gene has CDR1 MNHEY and CDR2 SVGAGI. Trimming left V 2 bases short and J 6 bases short, with 14 bases between. CDR3 sequence: CASSYQLTSSNEQFF. CDR3 DNA sequence: TGTGCCAGCAGTTACCAATTAACTAGTTCCAATGAGCAGTTCTTC.

The chain joins TRBV5-1 to TRBJ1-1; D ambiguous. The germline V gene encodes CDR1 SGHRS and CDR2 YFSETQ. Trimming cost V 3 bases and J 5 bases, with 17 bases left between them. CDR3 length: 15 residues. CDR3 coding DNA: TGCGCCAGCAGCTCGATCGTGGGTTTGGGGACTGAAGCTTTCTTT. Protein product: CASSSIVGLGTEAFF. The variable domain in full, completed from reference TRBV5-1 and TRBJ1-1, reads KAGVTQTPRYLIKTRGQQVTLSCSPISGHRSVSWYQQTPGQGLQFLFEYFSETQRNKGNFPGRFSGRQFSNSRSEMNVSTLELGDSALYLCASSSIVGLGTEAFFGQGTRLTVV.

This clone has a handful of counts. The chain has TRBV29-1 and TRBJ1-4; D is ambiguous. Germline CDR1 reads SQVTM; CDR2 reads ANQGSEA. The CDR3 is made up of 14 amino acids. Trimming took off 6 bases at V and 3 bases at J, with 14 bases between the two ends. The CDR3 DNA is TGCAGCGTCCGGGTTTTCGGAGCTAATGAAAAACTGTTTTTT. It specifies CSVRVFGANEKLFF.

The gene calls are TRBV18 and TRBJ1-1; D unclear. CDR1 and CDR2 (germline): KGHSH, LQKENI. V dropped 0 bases and J dropped 5 bases, with 16 bases sitting between them. The CDR3 is made up of 16 amino acids. This chain's CDR3 is CASSPPDRPSRTEAFF. CDR3 nucleotides: TGTGCCAGCTCACCACCTGATAGGCCTAGCAGGACTGAAGCTTTCTTT.

The table lists this clone with a few counts. The rearrangement uses TRBV7-3 and TRBJ2-7; 10 nucleotides match TRBD2. This CDR3 has 14 residues. The junction had 9 bases not matched to a gene; V was cut back by 6 bases and J by 7 bases. Germline V lookup: CDR1 SGHTA, CDR2 FQGTGA. CDR3 residues: CASSVAGGPEEQYF. CDR3 nucleotides: TGTGCCAGCAGTGTAGCGGGAGGCCCTGAGGAGCAGTACTTC.

This clone was seen a single time. The J gene is TRBJ1-2, the V gene TRBV6-1; TRBD1 matches 9 bases. There are 14 residues in the CDR3. V lost 6 bases and J lost 4; bases outside the gene matches: 6. Germline V CDR1 and CDR2: MNHNS, SASEGT. The CDR3: CASRMDRGIYGYTF. Here the CDR3 DNA reads TGTGCCAGCAGGATGGACAGGGGAATCTATGGCTACACCTTC.

The sample holds a few counts of this clone. This chain links TRBV30 with TRBJ1-2; D remains unclear. The CDR3 length is 11 residues. Per the germline V gene, CDR1 is GTSNPN and CDR2 is SVGIG (reference sequence). Between the trimmed V and J ends, which lost 0 bases and 1 base, there was a span of 0 bases. Written as DNA, the CDR3 is TGTGCCTGGAGTGTTAACTATGGCTACACCTTC. This sequence encodes CAWSVNYGYTF. Together with reference TRBV30 and TRBJ1-2, the CDR3 gives the full variable domain: SQTIHQWPATLVQPVGSPLSLECTVEGTSNPNLYWYRQAAGRGLQLLFYSVGIGQISSEVPQNLSASRPQDRQFILSSKKLLLSDSGFYLCAWSVNYGYTFGSGTRLTVV.

The chain links TRBV6-6 to TRBJ1-1; no clear D gene. V was clipped by 5 bases and J by 3 bases, with 19 bases between them. The CDR3 consists of 16 residues. Germline values: CDR1 MNHNY, CDR2 SVGAGI (reference sequence). The CDR3 loop is CASSPRIQRWDTEAFF. CDR3 nucleotide sequence: TGTGCCAGCAGTCCTCGTATTCAACGCTGGGACACTGAAGCTTTCTTT.

This clone was counted only a few times. V usage is TRBV7-3 and J usage is TRBJ2-1; possible D gene TRBD1, 5 bases. Trimming removed 5 bases at V and 2 bases at J, with 7 bases between. CDR3 size: 13 residues. Germline values: CDR1 SGHTA, CDR2 FQGTGA. The CDR3 is CASSPTAYNEQFF. The CDR3 DNA follows: TGTGCCAGCAGCCCGACAGCCTACAATGAGCAGTTCTTC.

The chain combines TRBV7-2 with TRBJ2-2, with D possibly matching TRBD1 (6 bases). Germline CDR1 SGHTA, CDR2 FQGNSA. The CDR3 is made up of 15 amino acids. V was pared by 3 bases and J by 1 base, with 9 bases between. CDR3 region: CASSFLQGNTGELFF. The CDR3 nucleotides read TGTGCCAGCAGCTTTTTACAGGGGAACACCGGGGAGCTGTTTTTT.

The chain recombines TRBV10-3 with TRBJ2-3, with 9 nucleotides matching TRBD1. Trimming took 3 bases from V and 7 from J; bases not matched to a gene: 11. Germline V CDR1 and CDR2: ENHRY, SYGVKD. This CDR3 comprises 16 residues. CDR3 sequence: CAISDSRGTGIHTQYF. CDR3 bases: TGTGCCATCAGTGATTCCCGAGGGACAGGGATTCATACGCAGTATTTT.

This chain uses TRBV28 with TRBJ2-7; possible D gene TRBD1, 6 bases. The CDR3 has 14 amino acids. Per the germline V gene, CDR1 is MDHEN and CDR2 is SYDVKM. Trimming left V 6 bases short and J 2 bases short, with 14 bases between. CDR3 in amino acids: CASRHGQFPYEQYF. The CDR3 DNA reads TGTGCCAGCAGGCATGGACAGTTCCCCTACGAGCAGTACTTC.

The chain employs TRBV28 and TRBJ2-7; 10 nucleotides line up with TRBD2. Germline V gives CDR1 MDHEN, CDR2 SYDVKM. The length of the CDR3 is 14 residues. V lost 6 bases and J lost 4; bases outside the gene matches: 6. The CDR3, as DNA: TGTGCCAGCAGCCCAGCGGGAGGGAGGTACGAGCAGTACTTC. As protein: CASSPAGGRYEQYF.

This clone has only a few counts. This sequence joins TRBV9 and TRBJ2-1; no reliable D call. The V and J ends lost 7 bases and 8 bases respectively, with 13 bases between them. This CDR3 spans 12 amino acids. CDR1 is SGDLS and CDR2 is YYNGEE in the germline V gene. CDR3 region: CASSPSRDEQFF. The CDR3 DNA follows: TGTGCCAGCTCCCCCTCTCGAGATGAGCAGTTCTTC.

In its sample, this clone was seen a few times. The J gene is TRBJ2-7, the V gene TRBV13; D remains unclear. V lost 5 bases and J lost 6, with 11 bases in between. Germline V gene lookup returns CDR1 PRHDT and CDR2 FYEKMQ (reference sequence). The CDR3 runs 12 residues. As DNA, the CDR3 is TGTGCCAGCAGCCCACTCCTGGGCGAGCAGTACTTC. It encodes CASSPLLGEQYF.

The V call is TRBV18, the J call TRBJ2-7, with 8 bases aligning to TRBD1. V lost 8 bases and J lost 3; bases outside the gene matches: 6. This CDR3 has 13 amino acids. From germline, CDR1 is KGHSH and CDR2 LQKENI. Here the CDR3 DNA reads TGTGCCAGCAAACCGGGACAGGACTACGAGCAGTACTTC. Amino acids: CASKPGQDYEQYF.

V gene TRBV28 combines with J gene TRBJ2-7, with 7 bases identical to TRBD2. V gave up 4 bases and J gave up 4 bases; unmatched junction bases: 16. Germline V gives CDR1 MDHEN, CDR2 SYDVKM. This CDR3 is 17 amino acids long. CDR3 nucleotide sequence: TGTGCCAGCAGTTCAAGGGTTCGCGGCGGGAGCCTTTACGAGCAGTACTTC. This gives the protein CASSSRVRGGSLYEQYF.

This chain joins TRBV28 and TRBJ1-5; D unresolved. This CDR3 has 12 residues. Germline values: CDR1 MDHEN, CDR2 SYDVKM. The V and J ends lost 4 bases and 6 bases respectively, with 7 bases between them. DNA for the CDR3: TGTGCCAGCAGTTCTGGCGGTCAGCCCCAGCATTTT. Amino acids: CASSSGGQPQHF.

The chain combines TRBV30 with TRBJ2-1; D unclear. The CDR3 has 15 residues. V gave up 3 bases and J gave up 6 bases, with 18 bases separating them. CDR1 and CDR2 from the germline V gene are GTSNPN and SVGIG (reference sequence). CDR3 loop: CAWSPLGSALNEQFF. For the CDR3, the DNA is TGTGCCTGGAGCCCTCTGGGGTCAGCTCTCAATGAGCAGTTCTTC.